The sequence of this TCR beta chain was determined in a study of T cells in Graves' hyperthyroidism and ophthalmopathy. Background on the study: Peripheral blood draws took place at initial diagnosis, ahead of any treatment.

The TCR beta CDR3 regions underwent amplification using RNA transcripts as the source. Carried out on the TCR CDR3, a first-round RT-PCR used the HTBI primer set. In TCRdb, the multiplex PCR reads were re-called with MiXCR into one record per CDR3 protein. The profile covers roughly 420,000 distinct CDR3 sequences, with roughly an eighth appearing a single time and 5.3% taken by the ten largest. This clonotype was seen at least ten times. What it recognizes is unknown. Overall study results and limits: Ophthalmopathy was predicted by the model a median of about 6.5 months ahead of onset.

The CDR3 is 14 amino acids. Trimming cost V 2 bases and J 0 bases, with 8 bases left between them. In germline, CDR1 is SGHRS, CDR2 YFSETQ. Diagnostic decisions used clinical symptoms, serum thyroxine and TRAb, thyroid ultrasound and orbital computed tomography. The V gene is TRBV5-1, the J gene TRBJ2-5; no clear D. The receptor's source is a woman in her late teens or twenties with Graves' hyperthyroidism. The sample was blood. CDR3 DNA: TGCGCCAGCAGCTTCGGGCAGCACCAAGAGACCCAGTACTTC. Translating it yields CASSFGQHQETQYF. The variable domain in full, completed from reference TRBV5-1 and TRBJ2-5, reads KAGVTQTPRYLIKTRGQQVTLSCSPISGHRSVSWYQQTPGQGLQFLFEYFSETQRNKGNFPGRFSGRQFSNSRSEMNVSTLELGDSALYLCASSFGQHQETQYFGPGTRLLVL.